This TCR beta chain was sequenced during a study of CD8 T cells in Susac syndrome (dated by TCRdb to between 2017 and 2020). Regarding the study in general: Whether CD8+ T cell activation and differentiation in Susac syndrome was antigen driven was tested using repertoire sequencing. Study-wide findings and limitations: The number of individuals in the TCR sequencing and HLA analysis was acknowledged as relatively small.

Turning to this clonotype: Its antigen is still unknown. Base qualities are not provided; no much larger clone lies one nucleotide away.

Taken from cysteine to phenylalanine, the CDR3 has 15 residues. Solely the CDR3 DNA is kept, with 45 bases framed from the first base. Here V drops 3 bases and J drops 5 bases, and the junction holds 8 bases not matched to any gene. RNA was extracted with the RNeasy kit and about 0.5 to 1 ug was reverse transcribed using random hexamers. The immunoSEQ multiplex PCR assay, covering 54 Vbeta and 13 Jbeta segments, was used to amplify TCR beta CDR3 regions. Bias from PCR amplification was corrected by using a synthetic template baseline for primer optimization and for computational correction. The original pipeline was this. Reads were annotated to V, D and J genes according to IMGT and were analyzed with immunoSEQ Analyzer, with only productive sequences retained. Clonality was computed as one minus Shannon entropy normalized by log2 of the number of productive unique sequences. For each patient and control, public and private clones were evaluated among the 100 most prevalent clones. Clones were defined as Susac-specific if absent from the healthy and MS cohorts, from approximately 1,100 published viral clones and from other ImmuneACCESS disease sequences. The public reads were quality trimmed at Q25 with fastp and then assembled into clones with MiXCR by TCRdb, keeping productive beta chains. Records with the same CDR3 protein are collapsed into one entry carrying the most frequent genes and DNA. The V and J calls and clone size come from TCRdb's table, not from the authors' own analysis. The sample table contains 100,000 to 150,000 distinct CDR3 sequences; only one count was recorded for roughly 95% of them. Of the sample, more than 0.095% is held by the ten largest clones.

Peripheral blood CD8+ and CD4+ T cells from healthy donors, Susac syndrome patients and multiple sclerosis patients were profiled using high-throughput TCR beta sequencing. Healthy donors were age- and sex-matched controls. Bulk CD8+ and CD4+ T cells were purified by magnetic negative isolation, while CD8+ TEMRA cells were enriched using FACS. Blood was collected in EDTA tubes and processed within 24 hours, with PBMCs isolated through density gradient centrifugation. PBMCs intended for TCR sequencing were cryopreserved in liquid nitrogen and thawed later in a water bath at 37 degrees C. The sorted or isolated CD4+, CD8+ and CD8+ TEMRA cells reached a purity of at least 90%.

Source material: CD4+ T cells from PBMCs. This sequence uses TRBV12-3 or TRBV12-4 and TRBJ2-5; 8 bases in between match TRBD2. This clonotype was obtained from a human donor in good health. The bases read TGTGCCAGCAGTTTGCGGGGGGCGAGTCCCGAGACCCAGTACTTC. Its amino acids are CASSLRGASPETQYF.